A selection of T cell receptor beta chains follows, all from one sample in a study of blood T cells in healthy people across ages. One entry per CDR3 protein results from TCRdb running MiXCR on the 5' RACE reads. The sample comprises 600,000 to 650,000 distinct CDR3 sequences, 58% of which are singletons, and approximately 37% rests with the top ten. Material: blood. Source of these receptors: a man aged 55 to 70 in good health. Each CDR3 is given with its conserved first and last residue. The order of the fields is clone size, J gene, V gene, D gene, CDR3 DNA, CDR3 protein. D genes are given only for firm matches. Clone size is given for some rows only: seen once, a few or many times, or a class if the clone is expanded.

NA | TRBJ2-3 | TRBV12-3/TRBV12-4 | TRBD1 | TGTGCCAGCAAATGGACAGGGGTGAGATCAGATGTGCAGTATTTT | CASKWTGVRSDVQYF
NA | TRBJ2-3 | TRBV7-2 | NA | TGTGCCAGCAGCCCACGGGTCCCCGTGGGCCCAGATACGCAGTATTTT | CASSPRVPVGPDTQYF
NA | TRBJ1-1 | TRBV29-1 | NA | TGCAGCGTTGTTGTGCCGGCTGGCAGGGGATCCGGAACTGAAGCTTTCTTT | CSVVVPAGRGSGTEAFF
NA | TRBJ2-1 | TRBV20-1 | NA | TGCAGTGCTAGAAACCGTGCGAGGGTTAGGGATGAGCAGTTCTTC | CSARNRARVRDEQFF
NA | TRBJ2-1 | TRBV24-1 | NA | TGTGCCACCAGTGATTTGCGGCGGCCCGTAAGTTACAATGAGCAGTTCTTC | CATSDLRRPVSYNEQFF
NA | TRBJ2-5 | TRBV19 | NA | TGTGCCAGTAGTACCGACAGGGGAGGGACAGAGGCCCAGTACTTC | CASSTDRGGTEAQYF
NA | TRBJ2-1 | TRBV10-3 | TRBD2 | TGTGCCATGAGGACTAGCGGGGGTGAATTTAGTGAGCAGTTCTTC | CAMRTSGGEFSEQFF
NA | TRBJ2-1 | TRBV6-1 | TRBD2 | TGTGCCTCTAGGACTAGCGGGGGATACAATGAGCAGTTCTTC | CASRTSGGYNEQFF
NA | TRBJ1-2 | TRBV10-3 | NA | TGTGCCATCAGTGAGGTTGGGGATGGCTACACCTTC | CAISEVGDGYTF
few | TRBJ2-7 | TRBV20-1 | NA | TGCAGTGCTACAGGGACGGGGTACGAGCAGTACTTC | CSATGTGYEQYF
NA | TRBJ2-5 | TRBV20-1 | TRBD2 | TGCAGTGCTAGAGATGGGACTAGCGGGGCGAACCAAGAGACCCAGTACTTC | CSARDGTSGANQETQYF
few | TRBJ2-2 | TRBV9 | NA | TGTGCCAGCAGCGCTACGGGACTCGGAGCCACCGGGGAGCTGTTTTTT | CASSATGLGATGELFF
NA | TRBJ2-7 | TRBV29-1 | TRBD2 | TGCAGCGCCGGGGGGGCGTACGAGCAGTACTTC | CSAGGAYEQYF
NA | TRBJ1-5 | TRBV20-1 | NA | TGCAGTGCTAGCCTCCCGTATCAGCCCCAGCATTTT | CSASLPYQPQHF
NA | TRBJ2-1 | TRBV20-1 | TRBD1 | TGCAGTGCCGAGGGGACAGGGGACAATGAGCAGTTCTTC | CSAEGTGDNEQFF
NA | TRBJ2-5 | TRBV5-5 | NA | TGTGCCAGCAGCTTCCAAGTACAGGGCGGACAAGAGACCCAGTACTTC | CASSFQVQGGQETQYF
NA | TRBJ2-7 | TRBV15 | TRBD1 | TGTGCCACCAGCCGGCGACAGGGTGCGGATGAGCAGTACTTC | CATSRRQGADEQYF
few | TRBJ1-2 | TRBV24-1 | TRBD1 | TGTGCCACCAGTGATCCGGGACAGAGCTTTGGCTACACCTTC | CATSDPGQSFGYTF
NA | TRBJ1-2 | TRBV2 | NA | TGTGCCAGCAGCGGACGGGGGGCTGGTGGCTACACCTTC | CASSGRGAGGYTF
NA | TRBJ2-3 | TRBV10-2 | TRBD1 | TGCGCCAGCAGTGGACAGGGTCGGGTAACAGATACGCAGTATTTT | CASSGQGRVTDTQYF
NA | TRBJ2-7 | TRBV6-2/TRBV6-3 | TRBD2 | TGTGCCAGCAGTCGCTCCGCGGGGGGGCAGAACGAGCAGTACTTC | CASSRSAGGQNEQYF
few | TRBJ2-5 | TRBV3-1 | TRBD2 | TGTGCCAGCAGCCAAGGGCTCCTCAGCGGGGGCGAAGAGACCCAGTACTTC | CASSQGLLSGGEETQYF
NA | TRBJ2-3 | TRBV12-3/TRBV12-4 | NA | TGTGCCAGCAGGAGCAGACTAGGTACAGATACGCAGTATTTT | CASRSRLGTDTQYF
few | TRBJ1-2 | TRBV5-1 | NA | TGCGCCAGCAGCTTGGGGGACACCCCTAACTATGGCTACACCTTC | CASSLGDTPNYGYTF
few | TRBJ2-1 | TRBV20-1 | TRBD2 | TGCAGTGCTAAGCGGCGGGGGGGCCGGAATGAGCAGTTCTTC | CSAKRRGGRNEQFF
NA | TRBJ2-5 | TRBV5-1 | NA | TGCGCCAGCAGCTTGGCAGGGGGGGCCGAAGAGACCCAGTACTTC | CASSLAGGAEETQYF
NA | TRBJ2-7 | TRBV21-1 | NA | TGTGCCAGCAGCACCCCCGCGGGGACAGGCTCCTACGAGCAGTACTTC | CASSTPAGTGSYEQYF
NA | TRBJ2-1 | TRBV11-3 | NA | TGTGCCAGCAGCATTGGACTTTCCACTTACAATGAGCAGTTCTTC | CASSIGLSTYNEQFF
few | TRBJ2-5 | TRBV20-1 | TRBD2 | TGCAGTGCTTCCCGCGGGGGTGTATCGGAAGAGACCCAGTACTTC | CSASRGGVSEETQYF
NA | TRBJ2-5 | TRBV2 | NA | TGTGCCAGTAAAAGGGGTGCGGGGACCCAGTACTTC | CASKRGAGTQYF
NA | TRBJ2-5 | TRBV7-9 | NA | TGTGCCAGCAGCTTCGCCCGAGGGGCCGAAATAGAGACCCAGTACTTC | CASSFARGAEIETQYF
once | TRBJ1-1 | TRBV18 | NA | TGTGCCAGCTCACCCCAGGCAGAGAACACTGAAGCTTTCTTT | CASSPQAENTEAFF
NA | TRBJ2-1 | TRBV11-2 | TRBD1 | TGTGCCAGCAGGGGACAGGGGGCGGCCGAGAGAGGCTACAATGAGCAGTTCTTC | CASRGQGAAERGYNEQFF
NA | TRBJ2-5 | TRBV2 | NA | TGTGCCAGCAGTGTGGGGCAGTTTGAGACCCAGTACTTC | CASSVGQFETQYF
NA | TRBJ2-7 | TRBV14 | NA | TGTGCCAGCAGCTCAAGTGGTGGAGTCTACCACGAGCAGTACTTC | CASSSSGGVYHEQYF
NA | TRBJ2-4 | TRBV10-2 | TRBD2 | TGCGCCAGCAGTACAGCGGGGGGGCCCCAGTACTTC | CASSTAGGPQYF
NA | TRBJ2-1 | TRBV4-2 | TRBD2 | TGTGCCAGCAGCCAAGATTTCGGGGGGGAGCAGTTCTTC | CASSQDFGGEQFF
NA | TRBJ1-2 | TRBV12-3/TRBV12-4 | TRBD1 | TGTGCCAGCAGTCAACAGGGGGACGGGGGCTACACCTTC | CASSQQGDGGYTF
NA | TRBJ2-5 | TRBV5-1 | NA | TGCGCCAGCAGCCGTGCTCAACAGGGTGCAGAGACCCAGTACTTC | CASSRAQQGAETQYF
NA | TRBJ2-1 | TRBV6-1 | NA | TGTGCCAGCAGTGAAGCAAAGGGCAGTACTTACAATGAGCAGTTCTTC | CASSEAKGSTYNEQFF
NA | TRBJ2-5 | TRBV5-1 | NA | TGCGCCAGCAGCTTGAGTCTCTCCCAAGAGACCCAGTACTTC | CASSLSLSQETQYF
NA | TRBJ2-5 | TRBV7-9 | NA | TGTGCCAGCAGCTTAGGCAGAGATTTGGATGAGCAGTACTTC | CASSLGRDLDEQYF
NA | TRBJ2-4 | TRBV28 | NA | TGCGCCAGCAGGGAAGGGTCTGCCAAAAACATTCAGTACTTC | CASREGSAKNIQYF